This TCR beta chain emerged from a study of circulating and synovial CD4+ cells in juvenile arthritis. Germline V gene data show CDR1 as MNHNS and CDR2 as SASEGT. The length of the CDR3 is 14 residues. The V and J ends lost 1 base and 3 bases respectively, with 10 bases between them. The data were produced by immunoSEQ multiplex PCR, yet TCRdb's version contains in-frame clones alone and is incomplete. The sample has fewer than 35,000 clones, just under 95% seen once. The clonotype originates from a human donor with juvenile idiopathic arthritis. The source material was CD4+ T cells from blood. The chain is built from TRBV6-1 and TRBJ2-7; D is ambiguous. CDR3 bases: TGTGCCAGCAGTGAAGTTGGGCTGAACTACGAGCAGTACTTC. It translates to CASSEVGLNYEQYF.